The entry below describes one TCR beta chain. As originally analysed: Nucleated cell counts were estimated from reference gene primer amplification. Profiling relied on immunoSEQ multiplex PCR, and the TCRdb table lists in-frame clones only, not all of them. V and J calls and clone size are those listed in that table; D and trimming were worked out from the DNA. The sample has fewer than 250,000 clones, about nine tenths seen once. This specimen comes from a study of blood T cell repertoires in COVID-19. Study details: Italy, Spain and the United States were the sources of the convalescent and acute COVID-19 samples. T cells, B-cell-depleted T cells, or PBMCs supplied cDNA or gDNA.

V dropped 1 base and J dropped 3; count of bases not matched to a gene: 3. Germline V gene data show CDR1 as MNHNS and CDR2 as SASEGT. This CDR3 has 15 amino acids. The rearrangement joins TRBV6-1 to TRBJ1-1; 9 bases match TRBD1. The TCR comes from a woman in her forties with acute or convalescent COVID-19. Source material: peripheral blood. The CDR3 sequence: CASSEGQGVDTEAFF. CDR3 DNA sequence: TGTGCCAGCAGTGAAGGACAGGGGGTGGACACTGAAGCTTTCTTT.